A single sample is the source of the 10 T cell receptor beta chains below, sequenced in a study of blood T cells in healthy people across ages. Using a J-beta primer mix together with a sample-barcoded 5' primer, a second PCR was run for roughly 6 to 12 cycles. From the 5' RACE reads, TCRdb called clonotypes with MiXCR, one entry per CDR3 protein. This table has some 760,000 distinct CDR3 sequences, roughly 25% appearing once. The same specimen was also included in a second study, on T cells of mothers and their children.

Sample: blood. The source is a boy between 5 and 17 years old in good health.

In its sample, this clonotype was seen a few times. The V call is TRBV28, the J call TRBJ2-7; possible D gene TRBD2, 5 bases. There are 14 residues in the CDR3. Germline V gives CDR1 MDHEN, CDR2 SYDVKM. V lost 9 bases and J 1 base, leaving 16 bases between the germline ends. The CDR3 sequence is CASFSSGVSYEQYF. The CDR3 nucleotides are TGTGCCAGTTTTAGCAGCGGTGTTTCCTACGAGCAGTACTTC.

This clonotype has only a few counts. V gene TRBV10-3 combines with J gene TRBJ1-1, with TRBD1 identical over 11 bases. Per germline, CDR1 ENHRY and CDR2 SYGVKD. This CDR3 region has 18 residues. The J segment lost 0 bases and the V segment lost 0 bases, leaving 6 bases of the junction unmatched. The CDR3 bases are TGTGCCATCAGTGAGTCGGGACAGGGGGGTAGCATGAACACTGAAGCTTTCTTT. Protein sequence: CAISESGQGGSMNTEAFF.

This clonotype was seen only a few times. This chain joins TRBV5-8 and TRBJ1-2; no definite D call. The CDR3 has 13 amino acids. CDR1 is SGHTS, CDR2 YDEGEE, per germline. The germline V and J ends were trimmed by 0 bases and 8 bases, with 11 bases remaining between them. The CDR3 DNA follows: TGTGCCAGCAGCTTGGTTTGGGAGGAGGGCTACACCTTC. It specifies CASSLVWEEGYTF. The full variable domain, with the rest looked up from reference TRBV5-8 and TRBJ1-2, is EAGVTQSPTHLIKTRGQQATLRCSPISGHTSVYWYQQALGLGLQFLLWYDEGEERNRGNFPPRFSGRQFPNYSSELNVNALELEDSALYLCASSLVWEEGYTFGSGTRLTVV.

As regards this clonotype: At one boundary the junction diverges from the germline segment, which might be a read error. The rearrangement uses TRBV5-1 and TRBJ2-4; D might be TRBD1 or TRBD2, each matching 5 bases. Germline loops: CDR1 SGHRS, CDR2 YFSETQ. The CDR3 loop spans 15 amino acids. CDR3 in amino acids: CAGSLGDGTKNIQYF. Here the CDR3 DNA reads TGCGCCGGCAGCTTGGGGGACGGGACCAAAAACATTCAGTACTTC.

The chain is built from TRBV6-5 and TRBJ1-5; the D is unclear. The CDR3 sequence is 14 residues long. Trimming cost V 9 bases and J 4 bases, with 16 bases left between them. The V gene's germline CDR1 is MNHEY and CDR2 SVGAGI. For the CDR3, the DNA is TGTGCCAGTTCACGGGTAGGAGAGAATCAGCCCCAGCATTTT. It codes for CASSRVGENQPQHF.

In its sample, this clonotype was seen a few times. The V call is TRBV11-2, the J call TRBJ2-5; D might be TRBD2 (6 bases). Germline CDR1 SGHAT, CDR2 FQNNGV. V was trimmed by 7 bases and J by 3 bases, leaving 18 bases between them. CDR3 length equals 15 residues. The CDR3 coding sequence is TGTGCCAGCACCTGGGAGGCTAGCTTAAAAGAGACCCAGTACTTC. Residues: CASTWEASLKETQYF.

The chain has TRBV10-1 and TRBJ2-5; 7 bases map to TRBD2. The CDR3 is made up of 14 amino acids. V dropped 4 bases and J dropped 9; count of bases not matched to a gene: 11. In germline, CDR1 is WNHNN, CDR2 SYGVQD (reference sequence). The CDR3 bases are TGCGCCAGCAGTGCCACCAGACTAGCCGGGGCCCAGTACTTC. Amino acids: CASSATRLAGAQYF.

The chain joins TRBV3-1 to TRBJ1-1, with D unclear. Germline values: CDR1 LGHDT, CDR2 YNNKEL (reference sequence). The CDR3 is 12 residues long. The V and J ends lost 4 bases and 8 bases respectively, with 11 bases between them. CDR3 residues: CASSRAGYEAFF. CDR3 coding DNA: TGTGCCAGCAGCCGGGCGGGGTACGAAGCTTTCTTT.

This clonotype was seen only a few times. The chain uses TRBV5-1 and TRBJ1-2; TRBD1 matches 10 bases. V trimming: 4 bases; J trimming: 7 bases; junction bases outside the gene matches: 13. The CDR3 is 16 amino acids. The germline V gene has CDR1 SGHRS and CDR2 YFSETQ. The CDR3 DNA follows: TGCGCCAGCAGCGCAAGTTCCGGGACAGGGGCTTTTGGCTACACCTTC. Encoded protein: CASSASSGTGAFGYTF.

The rearrangement joins TRBV20-1 to TRBJ1-4; 10 nucleotides agree with TRBD1. Germline CDR1 is DFQATT and CDR2 is SNEGSKA (reference sequence). This CDR3 has 16 amino acids. Losses at the gene ends were 2 bases for V and 2 bases for J; bases not matched to a gene: 5. The CDR3 reads CSARLDRGQTNEKLFF. CDR3 in DNA: TGCAGTGCTAGACTAGACAGGGGGCAGACTAATGAAAAACTGTTTTTT.